The 10 T cell receptor beta chains below were found in one sample sequenced in a study of CD8 T cells in Susac syndrome. The authors reverse transcribed roughly 0.5 to 1 ug RNA with random hexamers. TCRdb called the immunoSEQ multiplex PCR reads again in MiXCR, with one record for every CDR3 protein. The sample lists a few hundred thousand distinct CDR3 sequences, around 85% seen once, with roughly 0.1% in the top ten. The sample was CD8+ T cells from PBMCs. These receptors all stem from a human donor with multiple sclerosis.

This rearrangement joins TRBV5-1 to TRBJ2-7; TRBD1 matches at 9 bases. Germline-derived CDR1 and CDR2 are SGHRS and YFSETQ. Trimming took 3 bases from V and 5 from J; bases not matched to a gene: 6. This CDR3 comprises 14 residues. CDR3 in DNA: TGCGCCAGCAGCTCCTCGGGACAGGGCAACGAGCAGTACTTC. Translation gives CASSSSGQGNEQYF.

Comments on this clonotype: Germline is not matched at one junction end, which may reflect a read error. The genes are TRBV7-9 and TRBJ1-1; no definite D call. This CDR3 has 13 residues. Looked up from germline, CDR1 is SEHNR and CDR2 is FQNEAQ (reference sequence). Here the CDR3 DNA reads TGTGCCATCAGCTTACAAGGAGTAAGCGAAGCTTTCTTT. Amino acids: CAISLQGVSEAFF.

This chain connects TRBV27 to TRBJ2-7; 11 nucleotides agree with TRBD1. The CDR3 has 14 residues. The V segment lost 5 bases and the J segment 6 bases; nucleotides outside the gene matches: 6. Germline V gives CDR1 MNHEY, CDR2 SMNVEV (reference sequence). The CDR3 here is CASSVTGTGGEQYF. The CDR3 nucleotides are TGTGCCAGCAGTGTAACCGGGACAGGGGGCGAGCAGTACTTC.

This chain links TRBV6-6 with TRBJ1-6; D might be TRBD1 (6 bases). This CDR3 is 14 amino acids long. V was clipped by 6 bases and J by 10 bases, with 16 bases between them. The V gene's germline CDR1 is MNHNY and CDR2 SVGAGI (reference sequence). The CDR3 DNA reads TGTGCCAGCAGGACAGGAACAGGGCACTCACCCCTCCACTTT. Residues: CASRTGTGHSPLHF.

The chain is built from TRBV11-2 and TRBJ1-1; weak D call: TRBD1 (6 bases). V lost 1 base and J 3 bases, leaving 12 bases between the germline ends. CDR3 size: 15 residues. Looked up from germline, CDR1 is SGHAT and CDR2 is FQNNGV. The DNA of the CDR3 is TGTGCCAGCAGCTTAGCCCAGGGGATTTACACTGAAGCTTTCTTT. Amino acid sequence: CASSLAQGIYTEAFF.

The chain carries TRBV27 and TRBJ1-2; the match to TRBD1 covers 9 bases. The germline gives CDR1 MNHEY, CDR2 SMNVEV (reference sequence). The CDR3 is 16 residues long. The J segment lost 4 bases and the V segment lost 0 bases, leaving 6 bases of the junction unmatched. CDR3 nucleotide sequence: TGTGCCAGCAGTTTATCGGGGGACAGGGTTGCCTATGGCTACACCTTC. Protein: CASSLSGDRVAYGYTF.

The rearrangement uses TRBV27 and TRBJ2-4, with 14 nucleotides matching TRBD2. V lost 6 bases, J lost 6 bases, and 7 bases stayed unmatched. Germline V lookup: CDR1 MNHEY, CDR2 SMNVEV (reference sequence). This CDR3 has 16 residues. CDR3 nucleotides: TGTGCCAGCAGGGGACTAGCGGGAGCAGTCGGAAACATTCAGTACTTC. Translating gives CASRGLAGAVGNIQYF.

The table lists this clonotype with a few counts. The chain recombines TRBV6-5 with TRBJ2-7; D is uncertain. Germline V lookup: CDR1 MNHEY, CDR2 SVGAGI. CDR3 length: 14 residues. V lost 0 bases and J 2 bases, leaving 8 bases between the germline ends. The DNA for the CDR3 is TGTGCCAGCAGTTACTCGAGGCAGGCCTACGAGCAGTACTTC. Translating gives CASSYSRQAYEQYF.

This chain uses TRBV4-1 with TRBJ2-1; D uncertain. V was shortened by 1 base and J by 7 bases, with 14 bases between the two germline ends. Germline CDR1 MGHRA, CDR2 YSYEKL. CDR3 length: 15 residues. Here the CDR3 DNA reads TGCGCCAGCAGCCAAGCGTTCAACGAAGTGAATGAGCAGTTCTTC. Protein product: CASSQAFNEVNEQFF.

This chain links TRBV6-2 or TRBV6-3 with TRBJ1-1; D possibly corresponds to TRBD1 (6 bases). CDR1 is MNHEY and CDR2 is SVGEGT in the germline V gene. Between the trimmed V and J ends, which lost 4 bases and 1 base, there was a span of 10 bases. CDR3 length: 14 amino acids. CDR3 sequence reads: CASSWGTSNTEAFF. The CDR3, as DNA: TGTGCCAGCAGTTGGGGGACATCGAACACTGAAGCTTTCTTT.